The clone carrying this T cell receptor (beta chain) appeared a few times. Data came from immunoSEQ multiplex PCR; TCRdb stores just in-frame clones and leaves some out. In the table there are under 85,000 clones, around nine tenths of which are singletons. The record originates from a study of T cell changes during pregnancy in multiple sclerosis. J gave up 14 bases and V 0 bases, and 12 bases lay outside the gene matches. Germline lookup yields CDR1 SGHTA and CDR2 FQGNSA. The CDR3 is made up of 14 amino acids. This sequence joins TRBV7-2 and TRBJ1-2, with TRBD1 matching over 7 bases. This specimen was CD4+ T cells from peripheral blood mononuclear cells, taken in the third trimester of pregnancy. This receptor was obtained from a female donor in good health, enrolled as a control in a pregnancy study. CDR3 region: CASSLAHQTGTSTF. CDR3 in DNA: TGTGCCAGCAGCTTAGCGCATCAGACAGGGACGTCGACCTTC.